This passage covers 6 T cell receptor beta chains from one sample sequenced in a study of control samples from healthy donors and cancer patients. Produced via immunoSEQ multiplex PCR; TCRdb's table is partial and in-frame only. Found here are some 70,000 clones, 65% to 85% of them singletons; the top ten hold about a sixth. Sequences were obtained from blood. These receptors were collected from a man in his sixties in good health.

V gene TRBV5-4 combines with J gene TRBJ2-5; a weak D match, TRBD1 (6 bases). CDR3 length: 13 amino acids. Trimming shortened V by 4 bases and J by 3 bases, and 10 bases separated the two germline ends. Germline loops: CDR1 SGHNT, CDR2 YYREEE (reference sequence). For the CDR3, the DNA is TGTGCCAGCAGCACCAACAGGGAAGAGACCCAGTACTTC. It yields the protein CASSTNREETQYF.

V usage is TRBV4-1 and J usage is TRBJ2-1; 7 nucleotides align to TRBD2. The CDR3 loop spans 17 amino acids. With 0 bases clipped from V and 3 bases from J, the junction kept 8 bases outside the gene matches. From germline, CDR1 is MGHRA and CDR2 YSYEKL. This CDR3 reads CASSQDRGGVGYNEQFF. In nucleotides, the CDR3 is TGCGCCAGCAGCCAAGATCGTGGGGGGGTGGGCTACAATGAGCAGTTCTTC.

This rearrangement joins TRBV5-1 to TRBJ2-1; 15 bases are a match to TRBD2. The V gene's germline CDR1 is SGHRS and CDR2 YFSETQ. V was clipped by 2 bases and J by 5 bases; unmatched bases: 5. The CDR3 contains 17 residues. This CDR3 is CASSLGLAGGWDNEQFF. The CDR3 DNA follows: TGCGCCAGCAGCTTAGGACTAGCGGGAGGGTGGGACAATGAGCAGTTCTTC.

The table lists this clone with a few counts. The J gene is TRBJ1-2, the V gene TRBV28; 7 bases agree with TRBD1. The CDR3 length is 15 residues. Trimming removed 3 bases from V and 5 bases from J; junction bases left unmatched: 9. Germline assignment: CDR1 MDHEN and CDR2 SYDVKM. As DNA, the CDR3 is TGTGCCAGCAGTTTCCACCCGCGGGGACAGTATGGCTACACCTTC. As protein: CASSFHPRGQYGYTF.

The V call is TRBV7-2, the J call TRBJ1-5; no clear D gene. Between the trimmed V and J ends, which lost 1 base and 3 bases, there was a span of 13 bases. Germline CDR1 SGHTA, CDR2 FQGNSA. There are 16 residues in the CDR3. The CDR3 nucleotides are TGTGCCAGCAGCTTAGGGACCGGGTGGAACAATCAGCCCCAGCATTTT. Amino acid sequence: CASSLGTGWNNQPQHF.

The chain joins TRBV21-1 to TRBJ2-1. TRBV21-1 is an annotated pseudogene. The CDR3 runs to 19 residues. The CDR3 loop reads CASSKAFPGAWWAFDEQFF. CDR3 nucleotide sequence: TGTGCCAGCAGCAAAGCGTTTCCGGGGGCATGGTGGGCTTTCGATGAGCAGTTCTTC.